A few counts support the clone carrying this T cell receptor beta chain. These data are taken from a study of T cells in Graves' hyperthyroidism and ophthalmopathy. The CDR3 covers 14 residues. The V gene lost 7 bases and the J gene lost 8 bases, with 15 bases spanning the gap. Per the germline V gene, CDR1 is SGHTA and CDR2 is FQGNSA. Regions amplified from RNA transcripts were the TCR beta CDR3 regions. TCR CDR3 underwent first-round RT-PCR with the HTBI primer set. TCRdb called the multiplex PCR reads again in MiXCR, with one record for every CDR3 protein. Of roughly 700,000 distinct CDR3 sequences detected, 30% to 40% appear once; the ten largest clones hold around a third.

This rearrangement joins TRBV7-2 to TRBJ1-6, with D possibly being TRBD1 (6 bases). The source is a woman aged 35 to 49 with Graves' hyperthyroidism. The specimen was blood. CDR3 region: CASIGQPGDSPLHF. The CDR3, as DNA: TGTGCCAGCATCGGACAGCCCGGGGATTCACCCCTCCACTTT.